The next 21 T cell receptor beta chains were all read from a single sample in a study of glioma-infiltrating T cells after dendritic cell vaccination. Assay: immunoSEQ multiplex PCR; the TCRdb copy retains only in-frame clones and omits some. The sample lists around 96,000 clones, about four fifths occurring once. Sequencing was performed on blood, taken before dendritic cell vaccination. The receptors shown here come from a human donor with glioblastoma.

The count of this clone is one. The rearrangement links TRBV27 to TRBJ2-7; 11 nucleotides line up with TRBD1. CDR1 MNHEY and CDR2 SMNVEV come from the germline V gene (reference sequence). Trimming removed 5 bases from V and 7 bases from J; junction bases left unmatched: 13. The length of the CDR3 is 16 residues. This chain's CDR3 is CASSPRTGGAEREQYF. The CDR3 region has the DNA TGTGCCAGCAGTCCCCGGACAGGGGGCGCCGAGAGGGAGCAGTACTTC.

The chain is built from TRBV15 and TRBJ1-1; D is unclear. CDR1 and CDR2 (germline): LNHNV, YYDKDF (reference sequence). This CDR3 has 15 residues. V dropped 1 base and J dropped 3 bases, with 12 bases sitting between them. CDR3 sequence: CATSRVAGLHTEAFF. The CDR3 DNA is TGTGCCACCAGCAGAGTTGCGGGTCTACACACTGAAGCTTTCTTT.

The V and J genes are TRBV29-1 and TRBJ1-1; D uncertain. Trimming took 0 bases from V and 8 from J, leaving 10 bases between them. CDR1 is SQVTM, CDR2 ANQGSEA, per germline. The CDR3 totals 12 residues. In DNA, the CDR3 is TGCAGCGTTGAAGAGTCGCGAGGGGAAGCTTTCTTT. It encodes CSVEESRGEAFF.

The chain uses TRBV5-5 and TRBJ1-1; D is perhaps TRBD1 (6 bases). Trimming pared 2 bases from V and 7 bases from J, leaving 15 bases between. This CDR3 contains 14 residues. Germline V gene lookup returns CDR1 SGHKS and CDR2 YYEKEE (reference sequence). DNA for the CDR3: TGTGCCAGCAGCTTTTGGGGTACAGGGAATGAAGCTTTCTTT. It yields the protein CASSFWGTGNEAFF.

This clone was seen a handful of times. This chain connects TRBV5-4 to TRBJ2-7; D is perhaps TRBD1 (7 bases). This CDR3 comprises 13 residues. Trimming took off 6 bases at V and 3 bases at J, with 13 bases between the two ends. Germline V gene sequence: CDR1 SGHNT, CDR2 YYREEE (reference sequence). The CDR3 sequence: CASNPQGGYEQYF. CDR3 coding DNA: TGTGCCAGCAACCCTCAGGGGGGCTACGAGCAGTACTTC.

The genes are TRBV11-2 and TRBJ2-1, with D perhaps TRBD1 (6 bases). Germline V gene data show CDR1 as SGHAT and CDR2 as FQNNGV. The V end was cut by 3 bases, the J end by 6 bases, with 9 bases between. This CDR3 comprises 13 residues. The CDR3 spells CASSFRDTNEQFF. For the CDR3, the DNA is TGTGCCAGCAGCTTTCGGGACACCAATGAGCAGTTCTTC. Using reference TRBV11-2 and TRBJ2-1 for the parts outside the CDR3, the full variable domain is EAGVAQSPRYKIIEKRQSVAFWCNPISGHATLYWYQQILGQGPKLLIQFQNNGVVDDSQLPKDRFSAERLKGVDSTLKIQPAKLEDSAVYLCASSFRDTNEQFFGPGTRLTVL.

This clone was seen more than once but under ten times. This same CDR3 is encoded by further DNA sequences in the sample. The V gene is TRBV13, the J gene TRBJ1-3; D is unresolved. V lost 2 bases and J lost 0, with 14 bases in between. Germline values: CDR1 PRHDT, CDR2 FYEKMQ (reference sequence). The CDR3 totals 17 residues. Here the CDR3 reads CASSLRGGRLSGNTIYF. CDR3 bases: TGTGCCAGCAGCTTACGAGGTGGGAGGCTCTCTGGAAACACCATATATTTT.

V gene TRBV9 combines with J gene TRBJ2-7; D possibly corresponds to TRBD1 (7 bases). The V gene's germline CDR1 is SGDLS and CDR2 YYNGEE. Deletions cut 3 bases from V and 1 base from J, with 14 bases between. The CDR3 loop spans 15 amino acids. The CDR3: CASSEDREDSYEQYF. In nucleotides, the CDR3 is TGTGCCAGCAGCGAAGACAGGGAGGATTCCTACGAGCAGTACTTC.

This rearrangement joins TRBV5-6 to TRBJ2-7, with TRBD2 identical over 7 bases. Germline loops: CDR1 SGHDT, CDR2 YYEEEE. The CDR3 is 16 amino acids. The V gene end was trimmed by 0 bases and the J gene end by 3 bases; junction bases not matched to a gene: 9. CDR3 sequence (DNA): TGTGCCAGCAGCTTGGCCTTGTCGGGAGGATTCTACGAGCAGTACTTC. This codes for CASSLALSGGFYEQYF. Looking up the rest from reference TRBV5-6 and TRBJ2-7 gives the full variable domain: DAGVTQSPTHLIKTRGQQVTLRCSPKSGHDTVSWYQQALGQGPQFIFQYYEEEERQRGNFPDRFSGHQFPNYSSELNVNALLLGDSALYLCASSLALSGGFYEQYFGPGTRLTVT.

J is TRBJ2-1 and V is TRBV29-1; D ambiguous. V was trimmed by 2 bases and J by 3 bases, leaving 11 bases between them. Germline values: CDR1 SQVTM, CDR2 ANQGSEA. The CDR3 sequence is 14 residues long. Written as DNA, the CDR3 is TGCAGCGTTGAAAATTTCCAGTACTACAATGAGCAGTTCTTC. Translated, it gives CSVENFQYYNEQFF.

CDR3 sequence reads: CAISDSGGAGYTF. The CDR3 DNA is TGTGCCATCAGTGACTCAGGAGGGGCCGGCTACACCTTC. The chain is built from TRBV10-3 and TRBJ1-2, with D possibly being TRBD1 (5 bases). Germline V gene data show CDR1 as ENHRY and CDR2 as SYGVKD. The V end lost 3 bases, the J end lost 8 bases, and 13 bases lay between the germline ends. This CDR3 comprises 13 residues.

The V call is TRBV6-4, the J call TRBJ2-2; possible D gene TRBD2, 5 bases. Trimming removed 3 bases from V and 2 bases from J, with 7 bases in between. Germline assignment: CDR1 MRHNA and CDR2 SNTAGT. CDR3 length: 14 residues. The CDR3 DNA reads TGTGCCAGCAGTGAGGAGGTTAACACCGGGGAGCTGTTTTTT. Protein sequence: CASSEEVNTGELFF.

This clone was seen a few times. The rearrangement joins TRBV28 to TRBJ2-7; the match to TRBD2 covers 14 bases. Losses at the gene ends were 6 bases for V and 7 bases for J; bases not matched to a gene: 14. This CDR3 spans 17 amino acids. The germline gives CDR1 MDHEN, CDR2 SYDVKM. The CDR3 DNA reads as TGTGCCAGCAGCCCTACGCGACTAGCGGGGGGGGCCGAGGAGCAGTACTTC. Translation: CASSPTRLAGGAEEQYF.

In this sample, this clone turned up once. The chain recombines TRBV28 with TRBJ1-2; TRBD1 matches 12 bases. V dropped 2 bases and J dropped 7; count of bases not matched to a gene: 8. The CDR3 is 16 residues long. Per the germline V gene, CDR1 is MDHEN and CDR2 is SYDVKM. The CDR3 region is CASSLGTGGLAGGYTF. The CDR3 DNA reads as TGTGCCAGCAGTTTAGGGACAGGGGGCCTTGCAGGTGGCTACACCTTC.

The genes are TRBV6-1 and TRBJ2-2; 7 bases map to TRBD2. Germline V gene data show CDR1 as MNHNS and CDR2 as SASEGT. CDR3 size: 16 residues. V was pared by 7 bases and J by 1 base, with 9 bases of the junction left unmatched. CDR3 DNA: TGTGCCAGCAATGATTTCCAGCGGGGGAACACCGGGGAGCTGTTTTTT. As protein: CASNDFQRGNTGELFF.

The J gene is TRBJ2-5, the V gene TRBV6-5, with D maybe TRBD2 (6 bases). The V and J ends lost 7 bases and 5 bases respectively, with 14 bases between them. CDR1 is MNHEY and CDR2 is SVGAGI in the germline V gene. This CDR3 has 13 amino acids. CDR3 in DNA: TGTGCCAGCACCCCGGTCCGGGGGGAGACCCAGTACTTC. Residues: CASTPVRGETQYF.

This rearrangement joins TRBV19 to TRBJ2-7, with a tentative D call TRBD1 (6 bases). V lost 5 bases and J lost 3, with 14 bases in between. The CDR3 spans 14 residues. Looked up from germline, CDR1 is LNHDA and CDR2 is SQIVND (reference sequence). This CDR3 reads CASSSPGHSYEQYF. The DNA for the CDR3 is TGTGCCAGTAGTTCGCCGGGACACAGCTACGAGCAGTACTTC.

The chain is built from TRBV2 and TRBJ1-6; D is undetermined. V was clipped by 2 bases and J by 5 bases, with 4 bases between them. The CDR3 covers 13 residues. Germline V gene data show CDR1 as SNHLY and CDR2 as FYNNEI. Here the CDR3 DNA reads TGTGCCAGCAGTGAACAGAATAATTCACCCCTCCACTTT. Its translation is CASSEQNNSPLHF. The full variable domain, completed using reference TRBV2 and TRBJ1-6, is EPEVTQTPSHQVTQMGQEVILRCVPISNHLYFYWYRQILGQKVEFLVSFYNNEISEKSEIFDDQFSVERPDGSNFTLKIRSTKLEDSAMYFCASSEQNNSPLHFGNGTRLTVT.

This chain links TRBV18 with TRBJ1-6; possible D gene TRBD1, 5 bases. This CDR3 spans 13 amino acids. The V end was cut by 3 bases, the J end by 9 bases, with 9 bases between. In germline, CDR1 is KGHSH, CDR2 LQKENI. The CDR3 DNA sequence: TGTGCCAGCTCACCTGACAGTTTTTCACCCCTCCACTTT. This translates into CASSPDSFSPLHF.

This chain links TRBV15 with TRBJ1-2; D perhaps matches TRBD1 (6 bases). The germline gives CDR1 LNHNV, CDR2 YYDKDF (reference sequence). The length of the CDR3 is 14 residues. Trimming shortened V by 5 bases and J by 6 bases, and 16 bases separated the two germline ends. The CDR3 region has the DNA TGTGCCACCAGCCGAAGGGACATCCCTCATGGCTACACCTTC. Translating it yields CATSRRDIPHGYTF.

This clone was counted only a few times. The chain combines TRBV6-1 with TRBJ2-7, with D possibly matching TRBD2 (6 bases). Trimming took 6 bases from V and 8 from J, leaving 11 bases between them. This CDR3 has 11 residues. Per germline, CDR1 MNHNS and CDR2 SASEGT. CDR3 sequence reads: CASSPGGKQYF. The CDR3 DNA follows: TGTGCCAGCAGCCCCGGCGGGAAGCAGTACTTC.